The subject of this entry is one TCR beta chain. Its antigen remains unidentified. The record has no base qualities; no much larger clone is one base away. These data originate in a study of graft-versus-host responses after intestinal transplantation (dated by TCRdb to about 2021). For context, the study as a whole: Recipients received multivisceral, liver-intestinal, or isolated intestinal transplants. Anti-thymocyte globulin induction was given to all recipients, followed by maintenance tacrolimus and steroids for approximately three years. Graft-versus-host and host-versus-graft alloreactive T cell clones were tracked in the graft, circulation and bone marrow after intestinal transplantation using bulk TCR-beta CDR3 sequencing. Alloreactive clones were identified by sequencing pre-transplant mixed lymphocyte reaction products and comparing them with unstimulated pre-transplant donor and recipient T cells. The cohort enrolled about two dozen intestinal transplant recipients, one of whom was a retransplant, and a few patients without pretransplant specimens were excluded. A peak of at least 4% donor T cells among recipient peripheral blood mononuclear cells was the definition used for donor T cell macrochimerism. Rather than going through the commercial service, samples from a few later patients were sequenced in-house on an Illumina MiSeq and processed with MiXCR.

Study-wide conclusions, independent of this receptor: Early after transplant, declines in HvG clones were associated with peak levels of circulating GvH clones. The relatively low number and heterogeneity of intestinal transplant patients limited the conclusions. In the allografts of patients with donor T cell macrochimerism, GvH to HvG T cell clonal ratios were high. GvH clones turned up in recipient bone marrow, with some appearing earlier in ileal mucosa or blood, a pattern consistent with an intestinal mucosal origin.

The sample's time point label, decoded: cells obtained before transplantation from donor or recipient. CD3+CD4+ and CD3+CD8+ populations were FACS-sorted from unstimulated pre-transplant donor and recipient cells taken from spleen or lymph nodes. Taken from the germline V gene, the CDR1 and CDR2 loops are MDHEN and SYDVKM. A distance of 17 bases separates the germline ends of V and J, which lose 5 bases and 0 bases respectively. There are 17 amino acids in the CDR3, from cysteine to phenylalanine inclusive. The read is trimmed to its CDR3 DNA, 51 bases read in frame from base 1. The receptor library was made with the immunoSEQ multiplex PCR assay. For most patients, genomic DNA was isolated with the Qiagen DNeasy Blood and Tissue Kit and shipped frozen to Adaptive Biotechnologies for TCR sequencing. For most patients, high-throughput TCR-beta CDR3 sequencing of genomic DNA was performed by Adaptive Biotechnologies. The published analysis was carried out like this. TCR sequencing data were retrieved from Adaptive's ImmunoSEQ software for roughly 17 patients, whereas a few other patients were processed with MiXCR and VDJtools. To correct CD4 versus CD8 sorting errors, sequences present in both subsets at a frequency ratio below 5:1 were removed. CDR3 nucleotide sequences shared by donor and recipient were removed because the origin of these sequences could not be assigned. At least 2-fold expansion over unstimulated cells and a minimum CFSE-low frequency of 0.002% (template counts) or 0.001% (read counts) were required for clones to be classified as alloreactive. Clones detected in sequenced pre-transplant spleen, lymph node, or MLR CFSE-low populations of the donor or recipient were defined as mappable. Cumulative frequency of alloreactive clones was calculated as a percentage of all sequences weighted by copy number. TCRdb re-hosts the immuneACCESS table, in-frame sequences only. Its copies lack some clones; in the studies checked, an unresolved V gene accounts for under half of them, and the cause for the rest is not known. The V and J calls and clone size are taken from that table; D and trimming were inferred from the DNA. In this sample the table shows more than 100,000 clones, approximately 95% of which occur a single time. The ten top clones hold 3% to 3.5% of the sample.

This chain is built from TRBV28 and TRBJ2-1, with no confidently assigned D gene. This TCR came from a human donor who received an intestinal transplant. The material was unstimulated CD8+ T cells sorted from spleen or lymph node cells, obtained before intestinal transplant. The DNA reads TGTGCCAGCAGTCTAAACCGAGGCCCGAGCTCCTACAATGAGCAGTTCTTC. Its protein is CASSLNRGPSSYNEQFF.